These T cell receptor beta chains were read from a single sample in a study of blood T cell repertoires in COVID-19. The protocol was immunoSEQ multiplex PCR, while the TCRdb copy is restricted to in-frame clones and leaves out a portion. The table records 200,000 to 250,000 clones, 70% to 90% of them present only once. The sample was PBMCs or T cells enriched from blood (not recorded which). The receptors shown here come from a woman aged 50 to 60 with acute COVID-19. Both conserved end residues are part of each CDR3. The D gene is left open where the match is weak. Part of the rows lack a size; the others show once, few, many or a class for expanded clones.

CDR3 protein,CDR3 DNA,CDR3 length,clone size,V gene,D gene,J gene
CAIRRSTGESGEQYF,TGTGCCATCAGGAGATCGACAGGGGAAAGTGGTGAGCAGTACTTC,15,NA,TRBV10-3,TRBD1,TRBJ2-7
CASSLPPGSAPPYEQYF,TGTGCCAGCAGCTTGCCCCCAGGATCAGCTCCTCCCTACGAGCAGTACTTC,17,NA,TRBV5-6,NA,TRBJ2-7
CASSQQGDRNTEAFF,TGTGCCAGCAGCCAACAGGGGGACCGGAACACTGAAGCTTTCTTT,15,NA,TRBV14,TRBD1,TRBJ1-1
CASSSRAGAGELFF,TGTGCCAGCAGTTCAAGAGCAGGTGCCGGGGAGCTGTTTTTT,14,NA,TRBV27,NA,TRBJ2-2
CASSSTGAYEQYF,TGTGCCAGTAGTTCAACAGGGGCCTACGAGCAGTACTTC,13,NA,TRBV19,TRBD1,TRBJ2-7
CASSQGGSRRAFF,TGCGCCAGCAGCCAGGGAGGGTCCAGGAGGGCTTTCTTT,13,NA,TRBV4-3,NA,TRBJ1-1
CASSSGQTTNEKLFF,TGTGCTAGCAGCTCCGGACAGACAACTAATGAAAAACTGTTTTTT,15,NA,TRBV7-7,NA,TRBJ1-4
CASSMDGGHQETQYF,TGTGCCAGTAGTATGGACGGGGGTCACCAAGAGACCCAGTACTTC,15,NA,TRBV19,NA,TRBJ2-5
CAWASNEQFF,TGTGCTTGGGCTTCCAATGAGCAGTTCTTC,10,NA,TRBV5-4,NA,TRBJ2-1
CASSQALTGADTEAFF,TGTGCCAGCAGCCAGGCCCTTACAGGGGCCGACACTGAAGCTTTCTTT,16,few,TRBV3-1/TRBV3-2,TRBD1,TRBJ1-1
CASSNGGPRSSYNSPLHF,TGTGCCAGTAGTAATGGGGGCCCGAGAAGCTCCTATAATTCACCCCTCCACTTT,18,NA,TRBV19,NA,TRBJ1-6
CASSLLGRQGEAFF,TGTGCCAGCAGCCTTCTGGGGAGGCAGGGTGAAGCTTTCTTT,14,NA,TRBV6-5,NA,TRBJ1-1
CASSPGQGAGNEQFF,TGCGCCAGCAGCCCGGGACAGGGGGCGGGCAATGAGCAGTTCTTC,15,NA,TRBV5-1,TRBD1,TRBJ2-1
CASSNPTGRVQPQHF,TGTGCCAGCAGTAACCCAACGGGGAGGGTCCAGCCCCAGCATTTT,15,NA,TRBV6-5,NA,TRBJ1-5
CASSPTATGVSNQPQHF,TGTGCCAGCTCACCAACAGCGACAGGGGTAAGCAATCAGCCCCAGCATTTT,17,NA,TRBV18,TRBD1,TRBJ1-5
CASSGDYITTGELFF,TGTGCCAGCAGCGGGGACTATATAACAACCGGGGAGCTGTTTTTT,15,few,TRBV5-4,TRBD2,TRBJ2-2
CASSLSLKGASGVQETQYF,TGTGCCAGCAGTTTATCACTTAAGGGGGCTAGCGGGGTACAAGAGACCCAGTACTTC,19,NA,TRBV27,TRBD2,TRBJ2-5
CAWSGTASNQPQHF,TGTGCCTGGAGCGGGACAGCGAGCAATCAGCCCCAGCATTTT,14,NA,TRBV30,TRBD1,TRBJ1-5
CASSQQGDSPLHF,TGTGCCAGTAGTCAACAGGGGGATTCACCCCTCCACTTT,13,NA,TRBV19,TRBD1,TRBJ1-6
CASSGGQHNQPQHF,TGTGCCAGCAGTGGGGGACAGCACAATCAGCCCCAGCATTTT,14,once,TRBV2,TRBD1,TRBJ1-5
CASSTRQGSTDTQYF,TGTGCCAGCAGTACCAGACAGGGAAGCACAGATACGCAGTATTTT,15,NA,TRBV28,TRBD1,TRBJ2-3
CASSSEIHNEQFF,TGTGCCAGCAGCTCCGAGATCCACAATGAGCAGTTCTTC,13,NA,TRBV5-8,NA,TRBJ2-1
CASSQPQGGAFF,TGTGCCAGCAGCCAACCCCAGGGGGGAGCTTTCTTT,12,NA,TRBV3-1/TRBV3-2,TRBD1,TRBJ1-1
CAISEGQGNSPLHF,TGTGCCATCAGTGAAGGGCAGGGAAATTCACCCCTCCACTTT,14,NA,TRBV10-3,NA,TRBJ1-6
CAWRRLGGGGNEQFF,TGTGCCTGGAGGCGACTTGGCGGGGGGGGCAATGAGCAGTTCTTC,15,NA,TRBV30,TRBD2,TRBJ2-1
CASKGLAGSTDTQYF,TGCGCCAGCAAAGGACTAGCGGGGTCCACAGATACGCAGTATTTT,15,NA,TRBV5-1,TRBD2,TRBJ2-3
CASSPSETNTGELFF,TGTGCCAGCAGCCCGAGTGAGACGAACACCGGGGAGCTGTTTTTT,15,few,TRBV7-7,NA,TRBJ2-2
CSASDQSTDTQYF,TGCAGTGCTAGTGACCAGTCCACAGATACGCAGTATTTT,13,NA,TRBV20-1,NA,TRBJ2-3
CASSGLRGGGNTIYF,TGTGCCAGCAGTGGTTTGCGCGGAGGTGGAAACACCATATATTTT,15,few,TRBV2,NA,TRBJ1-3
CASSRSQGTGNTIYF,TGTGCCAGTAGTAGGAGCCAGGGCACTGGAAACACCATATATTTT,15,NA,TRBV19,NA,TRBJ1-3
CSTGDTSPWGYTF,TGCAGCACAGGGGACACCTCCCCTTGGGGCTACACCTTC,13,NA,TRBV29-1,TRBD1,TRBJ1-2
CASREGLPNTEAFF,TGTGCCAGCAGGGAAGGACTTCCGAACACTGAAGCTTTCTTT,14,NA,TRBV7-2,NA,TRBJ1-1
CASSWWTGAGTEAFF,TGTGCCAGCAGTTGGTGGACAGGGGCAGGGACTGAAGCTTTCTTT,15,NA,TRBV2,TRBD1,TRBJ1-1
CASSTTYRGTEAFF,TGCGCCAGCAGTACCACCTACCGAGGCACTGAAGCTTTCTTT,14,NA,TRBV10-2,NA,TRBJ1-1
CASSPIDRETNEQFF,TGTGCCAGCAGCCCGATCGACAGGGAAACGAATGAGCAGTTCTTC,15,NA,TRBV4-2,TRBD1,TRBJ2-1
CATSRQGAGTEAFF,TGTGCCACCAGCAGACAGGGGGCGGGCACTGAAGCTTTCTTT,14,NA,TRBV15,TRBD1,TRBJ1-1
CASSVGGEGNQPQHF,TGTGCCAGCAGCGTCGGGGGGGAGGGCAATCAGCCCCAGCATTTT,15,NA,TRBV9,NA,TRBJ1-5
CASSPRTDTLNTEAFF,TGTGCCAGCAGCCCGAGGACAGATACATTGAACACTGAAGCTTTCTTT,16,NA,TRBV9,NA,TRBJ1-1
CASSFRQSNSPLHF,TGTGCCAGCAGCTTCAGACAGTCAAATTCACCCCTCCACTTT,14,NA,TRBV7-8,NA,TRBJ1-6
CAIYPGGSGPTTPRPHNEQFF,TGTGCCATCTATCCCGGGGGGTCCGGACCTACCACGCCGAGGCCACACAATGAGCAGTTCTTC,21,NA,TRBV10-3,TRBD2,TRBJ2-1
CASSQEEGAQSTDTQYF,TGTGCCAGCAGCCAAGAGGAGGGTGCGCAAAGCACAGATACGCAGTATTTT,17,NA,TRBV14,NA,TRBJ2-3
CASSIRTEMNTEAFF,TGTGCCAGCAGCATAAGGACAGAAATGAACACTGAAGCTTTCTTT,15,NA,TRBV7-6,NA,TRBJ1-1
CASSPGTGSSPLHF,TGTGCCAGCTCCCCCGGGACAGGGTCTTCACCCCTCCACTTT,14,NA,TRBV18,TRBD1,TRBJ1-6
CASTRGGTGPLNEQFF,TGTGCCAGCACTCGCGGAGGGACAGGGCCCTTGAATGAGCAGTTCTTC,16,NA,TRBV7-2,TRBD1,TRBJ2-1
CASSQGEGSGYEQYF,TGTGCCAGCAGCCAAGGGGAGGGTAGCGGTTACGAGCAGTACTTC,15,few,TRBV3-1/TRBV3-2,TRBD2,TRBJ2-7
CASSEEGNRNEQYF,TGTGCCAGCAGCGAGGAGGGGAACAGGAACGAGCAGTACTTC,14,NA,TRBV9,NA,TRBJ2-7
CASNEGHRTYEQYF,TGTGCCAGCAACGAGGGACACCGAACCTACGAGCAGTACTTC,14,NA,TRBV5-6,NA,TRBJ2-7
CASSQDSSRVTEAFF,TGCGCCAGCAGCCAAGACTCCTCGAGGGTCACTGAAGCTTTCTTT,15,NA,TRBV4-3,NA,TRBJ1-1